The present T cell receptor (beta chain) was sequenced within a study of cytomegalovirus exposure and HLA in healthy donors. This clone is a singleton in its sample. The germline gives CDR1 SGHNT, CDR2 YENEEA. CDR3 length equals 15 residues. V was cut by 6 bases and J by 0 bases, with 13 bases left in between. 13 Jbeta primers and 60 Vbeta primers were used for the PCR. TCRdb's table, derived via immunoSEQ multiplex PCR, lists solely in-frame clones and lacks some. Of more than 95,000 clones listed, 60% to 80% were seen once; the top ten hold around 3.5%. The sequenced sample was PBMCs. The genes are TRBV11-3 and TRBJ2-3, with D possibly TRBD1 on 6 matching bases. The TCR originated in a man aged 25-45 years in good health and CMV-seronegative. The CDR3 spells CASRHGQTSTDTQYF. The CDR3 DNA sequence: TGTGCCAGCAGGCATGGACAGACTAGCACAGATACGCAGTATTTT.